The present T cell receptor (beta chain) was sequenced within a study of T cell changes during pregnancy in multiple sclerosis. Produced via immunoSEQ multiplex PCR; TCRdb's table is partial and in-frame only. The sample carries nearly 60,000 clones, roughly nine tenths recorded once. In its sample, this clone was seen once. The germline V gene has CDR1 MGHRA and CDR2 YSYEKL. V lost 0 bases to trimming and J lost 13 bases; unmatched junction nucleotides: 5. This CDR3 region has 13 residues. The rearrangement joins TRBV4-1 to TRBJ1-5; 8 bases fit TRBD1. This receptor was obtained from a female donor in good health, enrolled as a control in a pregnancy study. The material was CD4+ T cells from peripheral blood mononuclear cells, obtained after pregnancy. CDR3 amino acids: CASSQDFTGGQHF. CDR3 in DNA: TGCGCCAGCAGCCAAGATTTCACAGGGGGACAGCATTTT.